This T cell receptor (beta chain) was recorded in a study of HIV-infected children after antiretroviral therapy interruption. About the study: EBV and CMV exposure was recorded in most children. In continuous treatment, analyzed samples were from weeks 0, 48 and 150.

Treatment: PENTA 11 planned treatment interruption arm or continuous ART arm. Cryopreserved PBMC samples required at least 5 million viable cells. The CDR3 sequence is 13 residues long. The germline V gene has CDR1 KGHSH and CDR2 LQKENI. The V end lost 6 bases, the J end lost 5 bases, and 13 bases lay between the germline ends. RNA-based 3' RACE libraries used unique molecular identifiers. TCRdb re-analysed the 3' RACE reads in MiXCR, keeping a single row per CDR3 protein. The sample yields 40,000 to 55,000 distinct CDR3 sequences, roughly 4.5% seen once. This clonotype was recorded many times. The chain recombines TRBV18 with TRBJ2-5, with D possibly matching TRBD1 (6 bases). The input for sequencing was CD45RA+ CD4+ T cells from PBMCs, pooled from several time points, taken from a donor given antiretroviral therapy, either interrupted or continuous. Subset meaning: naive CD4+ CD45RA+ CD45RO- T cells. The TCR originated in a pool of human donors with HIV. The CDR3: CASSPGVSETQYF. CDR3 DNA sequence: TGTGCCAGCTCGCCAGGGGTGTCTGAGACCCAGTACTTC.